The rows below give T cell receptor beta chains drawn from one sample of a study of response to subunit inactivated influenza vaccine. Each CDR3 protein is one row after TCRdb ran MiXCR on the RT-PCR reads. The table lists about 480,000 distinct CDR3 sequences, around 13% of them singletons. The sequenced sample was PBMCs from blood, obtained roughly 47 days after vaccination. The receptor source for this set is a man in his fifties or sixties who received an inactivated influenza vaccine. The CDR3 runs from the conserved cysteine through the conserved F or W. The order of the fields is CDR3 protein, CDR3 DNA, V gene, clone size, D gene, J gene. D genes are given only for firm matches. Part of the rows lack a size; the others show once, few, many or a class for expanded clones.

CDR3aa: CSVVVAGVTEQYF
CDR3nt: TGCAGCGTTGTTGTAGCGGGAGTAACCGAGCAGTACTTC
v_gene: TRBV29-1
abundance: few
d_gene: TRBD2
j_gene: TRBJ2-7

CDR3aa: CSARTRTGTGTYNEQFF
CDR3nt: TGCAGTGCTAGGACAAGGACCGGGACAGGGACCTACAATGAGCAGTTCTTC
v_gene: TRBV20-1
abundance: few
d_gene: TRBD1
j_gene: TRBJ2-1

CDR3aa: CSVRELEAFF
CDR3nt: TGCAGCGTTCGGGAGCTTGAAGCTTTCTTT
v_gene: TRBV29-1
abundance: many
d_gene: -
j_gene: TRBJ1-1

CDR3aa: CSAIMGISSYEQYF
CDR3nt: TGCAGTGCTATAATGGGGATAAGCTCCTACGAGCAGTACTTC
v_gene: TRBV20-1
abundance: few
d_gene: -
j_gene: TRBJ2-7

CDR3aa: CSARDPNRGNYGYTF
CDR3nt: TGCAGTGCTAGAGATCCCAACAGGGGGAACTATGGCTACACCTTC
v_gene: TRBV20-1
abundance: many
d_gene: TRBD1
j_gene: TRBJ1-2

CDR3aa: CASSTNRRLTYGYTF
CDR3nt: TGTGCCAGCTCAACAAATCGGAGGCTAACCTATGGCTACACCTTC
v_gene: TRBV18
abundance: -
d_gene: -
j_gene: TRBJ1-2

CDR3aa: CASSQMVDEQFF
CDR3nt: TGCGCCAGCAGTCAAATGGTAGATGAGCAGTTCTTC
v_gene: TRBV23-1
abundance: -
d_gene: -
j_gene: TRBJ2-1

CDR3aa: CASSSLSRPENIQYF
CDR3nt: TGCGCCAGCAGCTCCTTGAGTCGTCCTGAAAACATTCAGTACTTC
v_gene: TRBV5-1
abundance: -
d_gene: -
j_gene: TRBJ2-4

CDR3aa: CASSQLPGGLNSPLHF
CDR3nt: TGCGCCAGCAGCCAACTCCCCGGGGGGCTCAATTCACCCCTCCACTTT
v_gene: TRBV4-3
abundance: -
d_gene: -
j_gene: TRBJ1-6

CDR3aa: CATSRGDRYYEQYF
CDR3nt: TGTGCCACCAGCAGAGGAGACAGGTACTACGAGCAGTACTTC
v_gene: TRBV15
abundance: few
d_gene: -
j_gene: TRBJ2-7

CDR3aa: CASSPGPASTYEQYF
CDR3nt: TGTGCCAGCAGCCCTGGGCCCGCCTCTACCTACGAGCAGTACTTC
v_gene: TRBV7-2
abundance: few
d_gene: -
j_gene: TRBJ2-7

CDR3aa: CASNAGTYNNEQFF
CDR3nt: TGTGCCAGCAACGCGGGGACATACAACAATGAGCAGTTCTTC
v_gene: TRBV7-2
abundance: few
d_gene: -
j_gene: TRBJ2-1

CDR3aa: CSARDRREARSYNEQFF
CDR3nt: TGCAGTGCTAGAGATCGGAGGGAGGCTAGGTCCTACAATGAGCAGTTCTTC
v_gene: TRBV20-1
abundance: -
d_gene: -
j_gene: TRBJ2-1

CDR3aa: CATSEPGTGGNEQFF
CDR3nt: TGTGCCACCAGTGAACCCGGGACAGGGGGAAATGAGCAGTTCTTC
v_gene: TRBV24-1
abundance: once
d_gene: TRBD1
j_gene: TRBJ2-1